These T cell receptor beta chains were read from a single sample in a study of neoadjuvant anti-PD-1 for oral cavity cancer. Profiling relied on immunoSEQ multiplex PCR, and the TCRdb table lists in-frame clones only, not all of them. Of under 25,000 clones in the sample, about 26% are singletons; the top ten hold about a sixth. The sequenced sample was tumor tissue, obtained after nivolumab (anti-PD-1) treatment. The receptors come from a person aged 40 to 85 with oral cavity squamous cell carcinoma. Each CDR3 is given with its conserved first and last residue. Rows give clone size only sometimes, using once, few, many, or a class for an expanded clone.

v_gene,abundance,j_gene,CDR3aa
TRBV5-4,few,TRBJ2-5,CASSYRQGAAETQYF
TRBV5-4,-,TRBJ1-6,CASSLGSAGSYNSPLHF
TRBV5-5,few,TRBJ2-7,CASSLASSGLPYEQYF
TRBV5-1,few,TRBJ1-4,CASSLGQGYNEKLFF
TRBV30,-,TRBJ1-4,CAWSLGRRGTNEKLFF
TRBV20-1,-,TRBJ1-1,CSARDPPEAFF
TRBV7-8,-,TRBJ1-1,CASTGDTEAFF
TRBV27,-,TRBJ1-4,CASSGLWEKLFF
TRBV7-6,-,TRBJ2-7,CASSLGPSGNSYEQYF
TRBV4-2,-,TRBJ1-1,CASSQDLFRRANTEAFF
TRBV19,many,TRBJ1-1,CASSILEMNTEAFF
TRBV30,-,TRBJ1-3,CAWSVGVSSGNTIYF
TRBV5-1,-,TRBJ2-1,CASSLTSGRPNEQFF
TRBV30,-,TRBJ2-7,CAWSGAGGAQYF
TRBV9,once,TRBJ2-1,CASSVAWGEVNNEQFF
TRBV7-8,few,TRBJ2-1,CASSLGREIRQFF
TRBV6-6,few,TRBJ2-7,CASRRTSGDYEQYF
TRBV6-4,-,TRBJ2-7,CASSESPSGRAYEQYF
TRBV28,-,TRBJ1-5,CASTPGGGYQPQHF
TRBV27,-,TRBJ1-5,CASSRLGTVVRNQPQHF
TRBV20-1,many,TRBJ1-1,CSAEASTEAFF
TRBV27,-,TRBJ2-2,CASRRAGQNTGELFF
TRBV27,many,TRBJ1-1,CASRGRSGETEAFF
TRBV10-3,-,TRBJ2-1,CAISQPVGSSYNEQFF
TRBV30,-,TRBJ2-7,CAWSLRGLAYEQYF
TRBV6-4,-,TRBJ1-1,CASSYSGSNTEAFF
TRBV5-4,few,TRBJ2-3,CASSLPSGEGTDTQYF
TRBV15,-,TRBJ2-5,CATSLGREIKTQYF
TRBV4-2,large,TRBJ2-7,CASSQEYADSYEQYF
TRBV30,few,TRBJ1-5,CAWDRQDNQPQHF
TRBV5-6,-,TRBJ1-2,CASSLRQGDYYGYTF
TRBV9,-,TRBJ2-7,CASSVGASYEQYF